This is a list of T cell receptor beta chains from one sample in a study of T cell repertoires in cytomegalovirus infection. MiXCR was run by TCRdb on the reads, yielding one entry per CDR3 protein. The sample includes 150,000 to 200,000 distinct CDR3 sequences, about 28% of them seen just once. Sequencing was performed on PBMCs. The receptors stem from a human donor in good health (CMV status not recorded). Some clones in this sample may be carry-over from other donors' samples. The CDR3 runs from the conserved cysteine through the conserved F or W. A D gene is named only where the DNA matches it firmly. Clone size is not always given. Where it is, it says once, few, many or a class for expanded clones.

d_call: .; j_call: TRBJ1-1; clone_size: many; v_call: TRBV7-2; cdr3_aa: CASSLGAGMNTEAFF; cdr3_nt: TGTGCCAGCAGCTTAGGTGCAGGGATGAACACTGAAGCTTTCTTT
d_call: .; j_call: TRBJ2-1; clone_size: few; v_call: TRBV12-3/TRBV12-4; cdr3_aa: CASSWRANEQFF; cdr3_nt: TGTGCCAGCAGTTGGAGGGCCAATGAGCAGTTCTTC
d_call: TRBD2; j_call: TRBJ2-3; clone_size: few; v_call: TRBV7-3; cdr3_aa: CASSLRAGSRSTDTQYF; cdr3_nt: TGTGCCAGCAGCTTACGAGCGGGGTCACGGAGCACAGATACGCAGTATTTT
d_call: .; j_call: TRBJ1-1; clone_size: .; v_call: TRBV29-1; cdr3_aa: CSVNLGGTMNTEAFF; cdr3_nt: TGCAGCGTTAACTTGGGCGGGACAATGAACACTGAAGCTTTCTTT
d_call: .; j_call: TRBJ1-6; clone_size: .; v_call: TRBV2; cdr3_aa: CASSVQDKNSPLHF; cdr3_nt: TGTGCCAGCAGTGTCCAGGACAAGAATTCACCCCTCCACTTT
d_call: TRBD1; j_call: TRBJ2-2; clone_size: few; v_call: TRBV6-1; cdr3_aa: CASSEKAPGQGAKYTGELFF; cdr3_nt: TGTGCCAGCAGTGAAAAAGCTCCGGGACAGGGGGCGAAATACACCGGGGAGCTGTTTTTT
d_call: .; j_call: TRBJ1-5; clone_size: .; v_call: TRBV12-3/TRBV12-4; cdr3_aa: CASTQKKGLGISNQPQHF; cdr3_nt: TGTGCCAGCACCCAAAAGAAGGGTTTGGGGATTAGCAATCAGCCCCAGCATTTT
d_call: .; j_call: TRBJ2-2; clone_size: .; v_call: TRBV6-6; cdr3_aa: CASSANTGVLFF; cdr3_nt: TGTGCCAGCAGTGCGAACACCGGGGTGCTGTTTTTT
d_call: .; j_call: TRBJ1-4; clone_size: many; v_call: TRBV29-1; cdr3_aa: CSGASEGKLFF; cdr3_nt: TGCAGCGGGGCGTCAGAGGGGAAACTGTTTTTT
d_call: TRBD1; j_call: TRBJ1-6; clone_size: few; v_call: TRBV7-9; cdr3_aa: CASSFRGDNSPLHF; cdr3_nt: TGTGCCAGCAGCTTCAGGGGGGATAATTCACCCCTCCACTTT
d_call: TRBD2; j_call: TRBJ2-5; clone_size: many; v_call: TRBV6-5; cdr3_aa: CASSYSRGTQETQYF; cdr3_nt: TGTGCCAGCAGTTACTCGCGGGGGACTCAAGAGACCCAGTACTTC
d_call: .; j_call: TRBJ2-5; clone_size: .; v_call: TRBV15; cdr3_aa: CATSSKRAGLNAQETQYF; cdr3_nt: TGTGCCACCAGCAGCAAACGGGCAGGGCTAAACGCGCAGGAGACCCAGTACTTC
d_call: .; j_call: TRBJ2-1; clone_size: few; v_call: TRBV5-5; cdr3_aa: CASDNGTRGGLGSYNEQFF; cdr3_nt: TGTGCCAGCGATAACGGGACGAGAGGTGGGCTAGGCTCCTACAATGAGCAGTTCTTC
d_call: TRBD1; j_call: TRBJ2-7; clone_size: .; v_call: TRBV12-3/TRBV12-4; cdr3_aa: CASTRTGGFYEQYF; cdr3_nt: TGTGCCAGCACCCGGACAGGGGGCTTCTACGAGCAGTACTTC
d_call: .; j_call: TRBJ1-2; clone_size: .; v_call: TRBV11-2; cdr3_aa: CASTQRPVPGYGYTF; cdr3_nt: TGTGCCAGCACCCAACGCCCCGTTCCCGGCTATGGCTACACCTTC
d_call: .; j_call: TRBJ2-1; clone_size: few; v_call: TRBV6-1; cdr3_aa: CASSGGVSYNEQFF; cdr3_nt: TGTGCCAGCAGTGGAGGGGTGTCCTACAATGAGCAGTTCTTC
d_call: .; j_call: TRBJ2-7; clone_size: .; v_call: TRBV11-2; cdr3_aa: CASSLEVSGHEQYF; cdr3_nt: TGTGCCAGCAGCCTAGAGGTCTCGGGCCACGAGCAGTACTTC
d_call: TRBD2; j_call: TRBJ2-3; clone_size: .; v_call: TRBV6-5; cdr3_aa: CASSSIRLAGSTDTQYF; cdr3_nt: TGTGCCAGCAGTTCTATACGACTAGCGGGTAGCACAGATACGCAGTATTTT
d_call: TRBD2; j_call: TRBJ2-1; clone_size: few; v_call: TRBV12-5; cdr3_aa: CASGPPRGGGANEQFF; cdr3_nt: TGTGCTAGTGGTCCCCCCCGGGGCGGGGGGGCCAATGAGCAGTTCTTC
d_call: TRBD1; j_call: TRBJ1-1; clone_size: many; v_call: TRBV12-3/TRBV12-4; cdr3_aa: CASRGDREAFF; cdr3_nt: TGTGCCAGCAGGGGGGACAGGGAAGCTTTCTTT
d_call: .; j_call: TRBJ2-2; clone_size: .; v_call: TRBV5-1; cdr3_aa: CASSLVLGYGNTGELFF; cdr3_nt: TGCGCCAGCAGCTTGGTTTTGGGGTACGGGAACACCGGGGAGCTGTTTTTT
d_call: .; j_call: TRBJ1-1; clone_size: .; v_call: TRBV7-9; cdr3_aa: CASSPLDSNTEAFF; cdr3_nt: TGTGCCAGCAGCCCTTTGGACTCGAACACTGAAGCTTTCTTT